The 16 T cell receptor beta chains in this list originate from one sample, sequenced in a study of glioma-infiltrating T cells after dendritic cell vaccination. Time point: after dendritic cell vaccination, including at tumor progression/relapse. Sequencing used immunoSEQ multiplex PCR; TCRdb keeps in-frame clones, though not all of them. The data contain roughly 50,000 clones, about 89% of them singletons. The source material was blood, sampled after dendritic cell vaccination. The receptors stem from a human donor with glioblastoma.

The count of this clone is one. The V and J genes are TRBV19 and TRBJ1-5, with D perhaps matching TRBD1 (5 bases). From germline, CDR1 is LNHDA and CDR2 SQIVND (reference sequence). The CDR3 has 14 residues. Between the trimmed V and J ends, which lost 5 bases and 7 bases, there was a span of 15 bases. CDR3 amino acids: CASSVQGFGQPQHF. The CDR3 nucleotides read TGTGCCAGTAGTGTCCAGGGTTTTGGGCAGCCCCAGCATTTT. Looking up the rest from reference TRBV19 and TRBJ1-5 gives the full variable domain: DGGITQSPKYLFRKEGQNVTLSCEQNLNHDAMYWYRQDPGQGLRLIYYSQIVNDFQKGDIAEGYSVSREKKESFPLTVTSAQKNPTAFYLCASSVQGFGQPQHFGDGTRLSIL.

The chain employs TRBV6-4 and TRBJ1-2; D is uncertain. Germline loops: CDR1 MRHNA, CDR2 SNTAGT. The CDR3 is 13 residues long. V lost 6 bases and J lost 1, with 9 bases in between. The CDR3 sequence is CASRPSVNYGYTF. In DNA form, the CDR3 reads TGTGCCAGCAGGCCTAGTGTTAACTATGGCTACACCTTC.

This chain uses TRBV10-3 with TRBJ2-1, with 9 bases fitting TRBD2. This CDR3 is 19 amino acids long. Germline V CDR1 and CDR2: ENHRY, SYGVKD. V lost 8 bases and J lost 3; bases outside the gene matches: 20. CDR3 DNA: TGTGCCATCGGGGCTTCCGGGACTAGCTTGACGCGGTACTACAATGAGCAGTTCTTC. Translation: CAIGASGTSLTRYYNEQFF.

The chain couples TRBV19 to TRBJ1-1, with 7 positions matching TRBD1. This CDR3 has 12 amino acids. V was clipped by 5 bases and J by 7 bases; unmatched bases: 4. Germline CDR1 reads LNHDA; CDR2 reads SQIVND (reference sequence). The CDR3 is CASSPTGIEAFF. The CDR3 DNA sequence: TGTGCCAGTAGTCCGACAGGGATTGAAGCTTTCTTT.

The genes are TRBV4-2 and TRBJ1-5, with D perhaps matching TRBD1 (6 bases). This CDR3 is built from 13 residues. V was trimmed by 5 bases and J by 5 bases, leaving 10 bases between them. CDR1 and CDR2 (germline): LGHNA, YNFKEQ. The chain's CDR3 is CASSSNRDQPQHF. The DNA of the CDR3 is TGTGCCAGCAGCTCAAACAGGGATCAGCCCCAGCATTTT.

The V gene is TRBV4-1, the J gene TRBJ2-2; 7 bases map to TRBD2. The V and J ends lost 1 base and 4 bases, in that order; junction bases with no gene match: 6. Germline V CDR1 and CDR2: MGHRA, YSYEKL. The CDR3 sequence is 16 residues long. The CDR3 DNA reads TGCGCCAGCAGCCAAGTTGCGGGAGCGGGCACCGGGGAGCTGTTTTTT. This translates into CASSQVAGAGTGELFF.

This chain joins TRBV30 and TRBJ2-7; the match to TRBD2 covers 12 bases. The CDR3 totals 13 residues. Looked up from germline, CDR1 is GTSNPN and CDR2 is SVGIG (reference sequence). V shed 3 bases, J shed 4 bases, and the junction held 1 base outside the gene matches. CDR3 amino acids: CAWRLAGGYEQYF. The CDR3, as DNA: TGTGCCTGGAGGCTAGCGGGAGGGTACGAGCAGTACTTC.

This chain connects TRBV13 to TRBJ2-1; 7 bases align to TRBD2. CDR3 length equals 14 residues. Germline loops: CDR1 PRHDT, CDR2 FYEKMQ (reference sequence). The V gene end was trimmed by 3 bases and the J gene end by 6 bases; junction bases not matched to a gene: 5. CDR3 sequence: CASSLRESRNEQFF. CDR3 coding DNA: TGTGCCAGCAGCTTGCGGGAGTCTCGCAATGAGCAGTTCTTC.

The chain carries TRBV28 and TRBJ1-2, with D possibly being TRBD1 (6 bases). V lost 7 bases to trimming and J lost 4 bases, with 16 bases between them. Germline CDR1 MDHEN, CDR2 SYDVKM. The CDR3 length is 14 residues. The CDR3 nucleotides are TGTGCCAGCAACGCTCCGGGACAACTCTATGGCTACACCTTC. This codes for CASNAPGQLYGYTF.

The chain combines TRBV4-1 with TRBJ2-7, with 11 nucleotides matching TRBD1. The V and J ends lost 4 bases and 3 bases, in that order; junction bases with no gene match: 5. The germline V gene encodes CDR1 MGHRA and CDR2 YSYEKL. This CDR3 has 15 amino acids. CDR3 bases: TGCGCCAGCAGCCTTGGACAGGGGGCGGGCTACGAGCAGTACTTC. Residues: CASSLGQGAGYEQYF.

V usage is TRBV4-3 and J usage is TRBJ2-3; 7 positions match TRBD1. Germline V gene lookup returns CDR1 LGHNA and CDR2 YSLEER. The trim removed 0 bases at V and 3 bases at J, leaving 9 bases unmatched. The CDR3 is 17 amino acids. CDR3 DNA sequence: TGCGCCAGCAGCCAAGATGCGACAGGGTTTAGGACAGATACGCAGTATTTT. This translates into CASSQDATGFRTDTQYF.

This clone was seen only once. This sequence joins TRBV7-2 and TRBJ2-2, with TRBD2 as a possible D gene (5 bases). The CDR3 has 17 amino acids. Germline V gives CDR1 SGHTA, CDR2 FQGNSA. Trimming took off 5 bases at V and 4 bases at J, with 20 bases between the two ends. The CDR3 sequence is CASSGRLARTATGELFF. As DNA, the CDR3 is TGTGCCAGCAGCGGACGCTTAGCGCGGACTGCCACCGGGGAGCTGTTTTTT.

This clone was found a few times. The chain uses TRBV11-2 and TRBJ1-1; D is unresolved. This CDR3 has 13 residues. Germline V CDR1 and CDR2: SGHAT, FQNNGV. V was pared by 1 base and J by 0 bases, with 3 bases between. CDR3 loop: CASSLGVNTEAFF. The CDR3, as DNA: TGTGCCAGCAGCTTAGGAGTGAACACTGAAGCTTTCTTT.

V usage is TRBV19 and J usage is TRBJ1-5, with 7 bases matching TRBD1. Germline CDR1 reads LNHDA; CDR2 reads SQIVND (reference sequence). Germline trimming cut 5 bases from V and 3 bases from J; bases unmatched to any gene: 13. This CDR3 spans 17 amino acids. The CDR3 spells CASSRKGRQGYNQPQHF. Here the CDR3 DNA reads TGTGCCAGTAGTCGAAAGGGACGACAGGGCTACAATCAGCCCCAGCATTTT.

As regards this clone: The CDR3 does not close with the conserved phenylalanine or tryptophan, likely indicating a read error. The chain carries TRBV7-2 and TRBJ2-7, with 8 bases identical to TRBD2. This CDR3 has 15 amino acids. The V gene's germline CDR1 is SGHTA and CDR2 FQGNSA. V lost 6 bases, J lost 0 bases, and 7 bases stayed unmatched. The CDR3 protein is CASSSIAGSSYEQYL. In nucleotides, the CDR3 is TGTGCCAGCAGTTCCATAGCGGGGAGCTCCTACGAGCAGTACCTC.

The J gene is TRBJ2-1, the V gene TRBV18; TRBD1 is a possible D gene (6 bases). In germline, CDR1 is KGHSH, CDR2 LQKENI. V was shortened by 6 bases and J by 2 bases, with 14 bases between the two germline ends. There are 15 residues in the CDR3. The CDR3 loop reads CASSPRGMTYNEQFF. The CDR3 DNA reads as TGTGCCAGCTCGCCAAGGGGGATGACCTACAATGAGCAGTTCTTC.